This entry lists 8 T cell receptor beta chains sequenced from one sample in a study of blood T cell repertoires in COVID-19 (dated by TCRdb to about 2020). Preparation of the library involved the immunoSEQ multiplex PCR assay. Held by TCRdb, this immuneACCESS table contains in-frame sequences only and omits some clones. Under half of the omission traces to an unresolved V gene where checked; the cause of the rest is unknown. The sample table lists 100,000 or so clones, roughly 76% of them with a count of one. The biggest ten clones account for 8.5% to 12% of the sample. Sequencing was performed on peripheral blood. These receptors were collected from a human donor in a cohort sampled during active COVID-19.

The J gene is TRBJ1-5, the V gene TRBV5-5, with TRBD1 matching 8 bases. The ends lost 2 bases at V and 7 bases at J; junction bases unmatched: 8. This CDR3 comprises 15 residues. Germline V gene sequence: CDR1 SGHKS, CDR2 YYEKEE (reference sequence). The CDR3 nucleotides read TGTGCCAGCAGCTTCGACCCCCAGGGGGCACAGCCCCAGCATTTT. This codes for CASSFDPQGAQPQHF.

The chain recombines TRBV6-5 with TRBJ1-1; D may be TRBD1 (6 bases). V dropped 8 bases and J dropped 4 bases, with 20 bases sitting between them. This CDR3 comprises 15 residues. The V gene's germline CDR1 is MNHEY and CDR2 SVGAGI. The CDR3 nucleotides read TGTGCCAGCGGGATAGGTGGGGGCGCAGGCACTGAAGCTTTCTTT. Amino acids: CASGIGGGAGTEAFF.

The chain is built from TRBV5-6 and TRBJ2-1; the match to TRBD1 covers 8 bases. V shed 4 bases and J 0 bases; nucleotides not matched to a gene: 3. The CDR3 totals 15 residues. Germline-derived CDR1 and CDR2 are SGHDT and YYEEEE. CDR3 nucleotides: TGTGCCAGCAGCCCAGGACAGGGCTCCTACAATGAGCAGTTCTTC. It translates to CASSPGQGSYNEQFF.

This clone appeared a single time. This sequence joins TRBV2 and TRBJ2-3; 8 nucleotides line up with TRBD2. The trim removed 7 bases at V and 8 bases at J, leaving 5 bases unmatched. The CDR3 contains 12 residues. Germline CDR1 and CDR2: SNHLY and FYNNEI. Here the CDR3 reads CASIPGGGTQYF. The CDR3 DNA sequence: TGTGCCAGCATCCCCGGGGGGGGTACGCAGTATTTT. The variable domain in full, completed from reference TRBV2 and TRBJ2-3, reads EPEVTQTPSHQVTQMGQEVILRCVPISNHLYFYWYRQILGQKVEFLVSFYNNEISEKSEIFDDQFSVERPDGSNFTLKIRSTKLEDSAMYFCASIPGGGTQYFGPGTRLTVL.

CDR3 nucleotide sequence: TGTGCCAGCAGCAAGGATCTTTCACAGGGCGAGCAGTACTTC. Protein: CASSKDLSQGEQYF. The chain links TRBV7-8 to TRBJ2-7, with D possibly TRBD1 on 6 matching bases. Trimming took 5 bases from V and 6 from J, leaving 17 bases between them. The CDR3 is 14 residues long. In germline, CDR1 is SGHVS, CDR2 FQNEAQ.

The chain recombines TRBV30 with TRBJ1-6, with D possibly matching TRBD1 (6 bases). CDR3 length: 16 residues. CDR1 GTSNPN and CDR2 SVGIG come from the germline V gene (reference sequence). Between the trimmed V and J ends, which lost 4 bases and 6 bases, there was a span of 19 bases. CDR3 in DNA: TGTGCCTGGACGAAGTTGAACAGGGTCTCTAATTCACCCCTCCACTTT. It specifies CAWTKLNRVSNSPLHF. Complete variable domain (other parts from reference TRBV30 and TRBJ1-6): SQTIHQWPATLVQPVGSPLSLECTVEGTSNPNLYWYRQAAGRGLQLLFYSVGIGQISSEVPQNLSASRPQDRQFILSSKKLLLSDSGFYLCAWTKLNRVSNSPLHFGNGTRLTVT.

This clone has just one count. V is TRBV18 and J is TRBJ2-2; D is unresolved. CDR3 length: 15 amino acids. Germline loops: CDR1 KGHSH, CDR2 LQKENI. Trimming pared 5 bases from V and 8 bases from J, leaving 18 bases between. The CDR3 region has the DNA TGTGCCAGCTCATCGCCCACACGATTTGGTGGGGAGCTGTTTTTT. Translated, it gives CASSSPTRFGGELFF.

This clone was recorded once. The J gene is TRBJ2-7, the V gene TRBV18; 8 nucleotides line up with TRBD1. After removal of 3 bases from V and 2 bases from J, the junction contained 3 bases not matched to a gene. The CDR3 spans 14 residues. Germline-derived CDR1 and CDR2 are KGHSH and LQKENI. This CDR3 is CASSPPQGAYEQYF. Here the CDR3 DNA reads TGTGCCAGCTCACCTCCACAGGGGGCCTACGAGCAGTACTTC.